One sample yielded the 27 T cell receptor beta chains listed below, sequenced in a study of T cell responses to AZD1222 COVID-19 vaccine. Data came from immunoSEQ multiplex PCR; TCRdb stores just in-frame clones and leaves some out. The sample contains approximately 180,000 clones, around 90% of which appear only once. The input for sequencing was peripheral blood, taken on day 0 of AZD1222 vaccination. Every receptor here comes from an adult in good health.

The rearrangement joins TRBV11-2 to TRBJ1-1; 8 bases align to TRBD1. Germline V gene sequence: CDR1 SGHAT, CDR2 FQNNGV. V was clipped by 5 bases and J by 9 bases; unmatched bases: 8. The CDR3 sequence is 13 residues long. CDR3: CASSPGQVEKAFF. DNA of the CDR3: TGTGCCAGCAGCCCGGGACAGGTCGAAAAAGCTTTCTTT.

The chain links TRBV9 to TRBJ2-5, with D perhaps given as TRBD1 or TRBD2 (5 bases each). Germline values: CDR1 SGDLS, CDR2 YYNGEE. The CDR3 has 16 residues. The V gene lost 2 bases and the J gene lost 4 bases, with 18 bases spanning the gap. The CDR3 protein is CASSVERDVGGETQYF. CDR3 DNA sequence: TGTGCCAGCAGCGTGGAACGGGACGTTGGGGGAGAGACCCAGTACTTC.

The chain employs TRBV28 and TRBJ2-7; D is possibly TRBD1 (6 bases). The CDR3 contains 14 residues. V dropped 6 bases and J dropped 3 bases, with 15 bases sitting between them. The germline gives CDR1 MDHEN, CDR2 SYDVKM. The CDR3 DNA sequence: TGTGCCAGCAGGAGTGGCACAGGGAGCTACGAGCAGTACTTC. Its translation: CASRSGTGSYEQYF.

This clone has just one count. The V call is TRBV2, the J call TRBJ1-1; 9 bases are a match to TRBD1. Per the germline V gene, CDR1 is SNHLY and CDR2 is FYNNEI. The CDR3 length is 14 residues. With V trimmed by 8 bases and J by 6 bases, 10 bases remained unmatched. The CDR3 loop reads CASRPGTGSSEAFF. The CDR3 nucleotides read TGTGCCAGCCGACCCGGGACAGGGTCATCTGAAGCTTTCTTT.

The chain combines TRBV28 with TRBJ1-6, with a tentative D call TRBD1 (5 bases). The CDR3 totals 12 residues. Trimming removed 3 bases at V and 13 bases at J, with 10 bases between. The germline CDR1 and CDR2 sequences are MDHEN and SYDVKM. In DNA, the CDR3 is TGTGCCAGCAGTTTCACGTGGGGGCCCCTCCACTTT. Protein: CASSFTWGPLHF. Looking up the rest from reference TRBV28 and TRBJ1-6 gives the full variable domain: DVKVTQSSRYLVKRTGEKVFLECVQDMDHENMFWYRQDPGLGLRLIYFSYDVKMKEKGDIPEGYSVSREKKERFSLILESASTNQTSMYLCASSFTWGPLHFGNGTRLTVT.

This clone was picked up one time. V and J are TRBV9 and TRBJ2-3; D is possibly TRBD1 or TRBD2 (6 bases each). Germline V gene lookup returns CDR1 SGDLS and CDR2 YYNGEE. The CDR3 runs 16 residues. V dropped 5 bases and J dropped 3 bases, with 19 bases sitting between them. The CDR3 loop is CASSSQGGTLTDTQYF. The CDR3 nucleotides read TGTGCCAGCAGTTCCCAAGGGGGGACCCTAACAGATACGCAGTATTTT.

The chain joins TRBV6-6 to TRBJ1-1; D unclear. The CDR3 contains 15 residues. V shed 6 bases and J shed 4 bases, with 18 bases lying between them. CDR1 MNHNY and CDR2 SVGAGI come from the germline V gene (reference sequence). The CDR3 region is CASRYAILDGTEAFF. As DNA, the CDR3 is TGTGCCAGCAGGTACGCTATTCTCGATGGCACTGAAGCTTTCTTT.

The V call is TRBV7-2, the J call TRBJ2-7; D remains ambiguous. Germline values: CDR1 SGHTA, CDR2 FQGNSA. The CDR3 length is 11 residues. Trimming took 0 bases from V and 5 from J, leaving 2 bases between them. CDR3: CASSLANEQYF. The CDR3 DNA reads as TGTGCCAGCAGCTTAGCGAACGAGCAGTACTTC.

This chain joins TRBV6-2 or TRBV6-3 and TRBJ2-6; D possibly corresponds to TRBD2 (5 bases). Germline values: CDR1 MNHEY, CDR2 SVGEGT. The CDR3 extends over 11 amino acids. V shed 1 base and J shed 16 bases, with 8 bases lying between them. DNA of the CDR3: TGTGCCAGCAGTTACTTGGGCGGGCTGACTTTC. It yields the protein CASSYLGGLTF.

The gene calls are TRBV28 and TRBJ1-4; perhaps TRBD1 as D (6 bases). Per germline, CDR1 MDHEN and CDR2 SYDVKM. The V gene lost 2 bases and the J gene lost 8 bases, with 15 bases spanning the gap. The CDR3 is 15 residues long. DNA of the CDR3: TGTGCCAGCAGTTTAGGGGGCGGGGGTAGGGAAAAACTGTTTTTT. This translates into CASSLGGGGREKLFF.

The chain couples TRBV18 to TRBJ2-2, with D perhaps assigned TRBD1 or TRBD2 (6 bases each). Deletions cut 3 bases from V and 4 bases from J, with 21 bases between. Germline CDR1 reads KGHSH; CDR2 reads LQKENI. The CDR3 is 18 amino acids. In DNA form, the CDR3 reads TGTGCCAGCTCACCCTCCCTGAGGGGGAGGAAAGGCACCGGGGAGCTGTTTTTT. Translation gives CASSPSLRGRKGTGELFF.

With regard to this clone: The sample carries other DNA sequences with the same CDR3. This rearrangement joins TRBV5-1 to TRBJ2-1; 7 nucleotides match TRBD1. Germline V lookup: CDR1 SGHRS, CDR2 YFSETQ. The J segment lost 0 bases and the V segment lost 5 bases, leaving 5 bases of the junction unmatched. CDR3 length: 15 residues. CDR3 DNA sequence: TGCGCCAGCAGTCCAGGGGGAAGCTCCTACAATGAGCAGTTCTTC. It yields the protein CASSPGGSSYNEQFF.

The genes are TRBV5-8 and TRBJ2-5; the match to TRBD2 covers 11 bases. The germline gives CDR1 SGHTS, CDR2 YDEGEE. The CDR3 totals 17 residues. After removal of 2 bases from V and 5 bases from J, the junction contained 11 bases not matched to a gene. CDR3 sequence reads: CASSFVTLAGGRETQYF. The DNA for the CDR3 is TGTGCCAGCAGCTTCGTCACTCTAGCGGGGGGTAGGGAGACCCAGTACTTC. The variable domain in full, completed from reference TRBV5-8 and TRBJ2-5, reads EAGVTQSPTHLIKTRGQQATLRCSPISGHTSVYWYQQALGLGLQFLLWYDEGEERNRGNFPPRFSGRQFPNYSSELNVNALELEDSALYLCASSFVTLAGGRETQYFGPGTRLLVL.

The chain employs TRBV7-2 and TRBJ1-2; possible D gene TRBD1, 5 bases. The CDR3 sequence is 14 residues long. The V gene lost 5 bases and the J gene lost 4 bases, with 14 bases spanning the gap. CDR1 is SGHTA, CDR2 FQGNSA, per germline. CDR3 nucleotide sequence: TGTGCCAGCAGCCCATGGGGGGTGGGCTATGGCTACACCTTC. Protein product: CASSPWGVGYGYTF.

This clone showed up just a few times. The chain recombines TRBV11-2 with TRBJ1-1; 7 bases fit TRBD1. Losses at the gene ends were 7 bases for V and 1 base for J; bases not matched to a gene: 9. Germline assignment: CDR1 SGHAT and CDR2 FQNNGV. CDR3 size: 15 residues. CDR3 DNA sequence: TGTGCCAGCACAAGACAGGGAGGTCAGAACACTGAAGCTTTCTTT. Its translation: CASTRQGGQNTEAFF. Looking up the rest from reference TRBV11-2 and TRBJ1-1 gives the full variable domain: EAGVAQSPRYKIIEKRQSVAFWCNPISGHATLYWYQQILGQGPKLLIQFQNNGVVDDSQLPKDRFSAERLKGVDSTLKIQPAKLEDSAVYLCASTRQGGQNTEAFFGQGTRLTVV.

The chain combines TRBV28 with TRBJ2-7; D is unclear. The ends were cut back, 6 bases at V and 1 base at J, with 10 bases in the middle. The CDR3 extends over 13 amino acids. From germline, CDR1 is MDHEN and CDR2 SYDVKM. The CDR3 loop is CASSPPASYEQYF. CDR3 in DNA: TGTGCCAGCAGCCCCCCGGCTTCCTACGAGCAGTACTTC.

The rearrangement links TRBV5-8 to TRBJ2-3, with 12 bases lining up with TRBD1. Looked up from germline, CDR1 is SGHTS and CDR2 is YDEGEE. V was pared by 4 bases and J by 4 bases, with 4 bases of the junction left unmatched. This CDR3 spans 15 amino acids. In DNA, the CDR3 is TGTGCCAGCAGCCCCGGGACAGGGGGCGCAGATACGCAGTATTTT. It yields the protein CASSPGTGGADTQYF.

This clone has a single count. V usage is TRBV6-5 and J usage is TRBJ1-2, with D possibly TRBD1 on 5 matching bases. V lost 6 bases and J 4 bases, leaving 15 bases between the germline ends. This CDR3 contains 14 residues. Germline V gene data show CDR1 as MNHEY and CDR2 as SVGAGI. The CDR3 region has the DNA TGTGCCAGCAGGCGGGACGGAACCCTCTATGGCTACACCTTC. This translates into CASRRDGTLYGYTF.

The V gene is TRBV6-5, the J gene TRBJ1-6; possibly TRBD1 for D (5 bases). The CDR3 extends over 16 amino acids. V dropped 0 bases and J dropped 7 bases, with 13 bases sitting between them. Looked up from germline, CDR1 is MNHEY and CDR2 is SVGAGI. CDR3 loop: CASSYSMGRVNSPLHF. Written as DNA, the CDR3 is TGTGCCAGCAGTTACTCGATGGGCAGGGTCAATTCACCCCTCCACTTT.

The J gene is TRBJ2-1, the V gene TRBV7-9; 14 nucleotides line up with TRBD2. V lost 1 base to trimming and J lost 2 bases; unmatched junction nucleotides: 4. The CDR3 contains 18 residues. The germline CDR1 and CDR2 sequences are SEHNR and FQNEAQ (reference sequence). The CDR3 region is CASSLGLAGGRTYNEQFF. The DNA for the CDR3 is TGTGCCAGCAGCTTAGGACTAGCGGGGGGGCGCACCTACAATGAGCAGTTCTTC.

The V call is TRBV9, the J call TRBJ2-1, with D unresolved. The CDR3 is 14 residues long. The V and J ends lost 0 bases and 5 bases respectively, with 9 bases between them. Per germline, CDR1 SGDLS and CDR2 YYNGEE. The CDR3 coding sequence is TGTGCCAGCAGCGTAGAGCCTTTAGACAATGAGCAGTTCTTC. This translates into CASSVEPLDNEQFF. The full variable domain, rest sourced from reference TRBV9 and TRBJ2-1, is DSGVTQTPKHLITATGQRVTLRCSPRSGDLSVYWYQQSLDQGLQFLIQYYNGEERAKGNILERFSAQQFPDLHSELNLSSLELGDSALYFCASSVEPLDNEQFFGPGTRLTVL.

The genes are TRBV5-4 and TRBJ2-2; TRBD1 matches 7 bases. J gave up 6 bases and V 3 bases, and 2 bases lay outside the gene matches. Germline CDR1 reads SGHNT; CDR2 reads YYREEE (reference sequence). CDR3 length: 13 residues. CDR3 sequence (DNA): TGTGCCAGCAGCTCAGACAGGGCCGGGGAGCTGTTTTTT. Translating gives CASSSDRAGELFF.

The chain carries TRBV7-2 and TRBJ1-5; tentatively, D is TRBD1 (6 bases). CDR1 and CDR2 (germline): SGHTA, FQGNSA. This CDR3 spans 16 amino acids. V lost 1 base, J lost 2 bases, and 12 bases lay in between. The CDR3 region is CASSLEGVWGNQPQHF. CDR3 nucleotides: TGTGCCAGCAGCTTAGAGGGGGTGTGGGGCAATCAGCCCCAGCATTTT.

The chain is built from TRBV30 and TRBJ2-3, with 13 positions matching TRBD2. Looked up from germline, CDR1 is GTSNPN and CDR2 is SVGIG (reference sequence). With 3 bases clipped from V and 7 bases from J, the junction kept 10 bases outside the gene matches. This CDR3 spans 16 amino acids. CDR3: CAWSEWTSGSLYTQYF. CDR3 sequence (DNA): TGTGCCTGGAGCGAATGGACTAGCGGGAGTCTGTATACGCAGTATTTT.

The gene calls are TRBV7-2 and TRBJ2-2, with a tentative D call TRBD2 (6 bases). The CDR3 has 15 residues. Germline CDR1 is SGHTA and CDR2 is FQGNSA. The V gene lost 4 bases and the J gene lost 1 base, with 10 bases spanning the gap. CDR3 residues: CASSSAGLNTGELFF. CDR3 in DNA: TGTGCCAGCAGCTCCGCGGGACTGAACACCGGGGAGCTGTTTTTT.

The rearrangement links TRBV4-1 to TRBJ2-5; 9 nucleotides agree with TRBD2. V lost 3 bases to trimming and J lost 4 bases; unmatched junction nucleotides: 6. Germline V gene data show CDR1 as MGHRA and CDR2 as YSYEKL. The CDR3 sequence is 15 residues long. The chain's CDR3 is CASSQDSGGIETQYF. The CDR3 DNA reads as TGCGCCAGCAGCCAGGACAGCGGGGGGATAGAGACCCAGTACTTC.

The V and J genes are TRBV5-4 and TRBJ2-1; TRBD2 aligns across 14 bases. The trim removed 4 bases at V and 2 bases at J, leaving 11 bases unmatched. The CDR3 loop spans 19 amino acids. The germline V gene encodes CDR1 SGHNT and CDR2 YYREEE (reference sequence). The CDR3 here is CASSRGLAGVTGAYNEQFF. In DNA, the CDR3 is TGTGCCAGCAGCCGGGGACTAGCGGGGGTTACCGGGGCCTACAATGAGCAGTTCTTC.